These 18 T cell receptor beta chains were sequenced from one sample in a study of blood T cell repertoires in COVID-19 (dated by TCRdb to the early 2020s). Library preparation was by the immunoSEQ multiplex PCR assay. The table comes from immuneACCESS by way of TCRdb, which keeps in-frame sequences with V and J called. Part of the clones is missing from these tables; in studies checked, under half for an unresolved V gene and the rest for unknown reasons. This sample has hundreds of thousands of clones in its table, and 65% to 90% of those were observed once. Clones ranked in the top ten supply around 1.7% of the sample. Sequenced sample: PBMCs or T cells enriched from blood (not recorded which). The receptors here all came from a man aged 35 to 55 who had recovered from COVID-19.

V and J are TRBV28 and TRBJ2-5, with 9 bases that match TRBD2. Germline V gene lookup returns CDR1 MDHEN and CDR2 SYDVKM. This CDR3 comprises 14 residues. V dropped 6 bases and J dropped 4; count of bases not matched to a gene: 6. The CDR3 region is CASRNSGSPETQYF. The CDR3 nucleotides read TGTGCCAGCAGGAATAGCGGGAGTCCAGAGACCCAGTACTTC. The full variable domain, completed using reference TRBV28 and TRBJ2-5, is DVKVTQSSRYLVKRTGEKVFLECVQDMDHENMFWYRQDPGLGLRLIYFSYDVKMKEKGDIPEGYSVSREKKERFSLILESASTNQTSMYLCASRNSGSPETQYFGPGTRLLVL.

The rearrangement joins TRBV3-1 (or the pseudogene TRBV3-2) to TRBJ2-3; tentatively, D is TRBD2 (6 bases). This CDR3 region has 15 residues. In germline, CDR1 is LGHDT, CDR2 YNNKEL (reference sequence). Between the trimmed V and J ends, which lost 1 base and 4 bases, there was a span of 12 bases. The CDR3 coding sequence is TGTGCCAGCAGCCAAGGTGGGGGGTTGGCAGATACGCAGTATTTT. Its protein product is CASSQGGGLADTQYF.

The rearrangement uses TRBV24-1 and TRBJ2-7; possibly TRBD1 for D (6 bases). The V end lost 0 bases, the J end lost 2 bases, and 25 bases lay between the germline ends. The CDR3 sequence is 20 residues long. Germline CDR1 is KGHDR and CDR2 is SFDVKD. CDR3 sequence: CATSDLQIWGRVPLTYEQYF. CDR3 coding DNA: TGTGCCACCAGTGATTTGCAAATCTGGGGGCGGGTCCCTCTCACCTACGAGCAGTACTTC.

The J gene is TRBJ1-1, the V gene TRBV30; no firm D call. Germline V gene data show CDR1 as GTSNPN and CDR2 as SVGIG (reference sequence). The CDR3 is 11 residues long. V was shortened by 5 bases and J by 8 bases, with 12 bases between the two germline ends. CDR3 coding DNA: TGTGCCTGGGCCTCCAGGTCGGAAGCTTTCTTT. This translates into CAWASRSEAFF.

This clone was seen more than once but under ten times. The chain couples TRBV29-1 to TRBJ1-1, with 8 nucleotides matching TRBD1. The germline V gene has CDR1 SQVTM and CDR2 ANQGSEA. The CDR3 spans 12 residues. V lost 6 bases and J lost 10; bases outside the gene matches: 10. CDR3: CSVDTGGRRAFF. In nucleotides, the CDR3 is TGCAGCGTCGACACAGGGGGGAGGAGAGCTTTCTTT.

The DNA for the CDR3 is TGTGCCAGCAGTCCTCGTACAGGTCGCACAGATACGCAGTATTTT. Translating it yields CASSPRTGRTDTQYF. V and J are TRBV2 and TRBJ2-3; maybe TRBD1 (5 bases). V dropped 5 bases and J dropped 1 base, with 13 bases sitting between them. Per germline, CDR1 SNHLY and CDR2 FYNNEI. The CDR3 runs 15 residues.

The V and J genes are TRBV6-5 and TRBJ2-7; 9 bases map to TRBD2. CDR1 MNHEY and CDR2 SVGAGI come from the germline V gene. V trimming: 4 bases; J trimming: 8 bases; junction bases outside the gene matches: 15. The CDR3 has 16 amino acids. For the CDR3, the DNA is TGTGCCAGCAGTTTCCGGGGTAGCGGGAGCAGTAGTCAGCAGTACTTC. Translated, it gives CASSFRGSGSSSQQYF.

This sequence joins TRBV27 and TRBJ2-1, with 15 nucleotides matching TRBD2. The germline gives CDR1 MNHEY, CDR2 SMNVEV (reference sequence). The CDR3 runs to 15 residues. The junction had 7 bases not matched to a gene; V was cut back by 8 bases and J by 8 bases. In DNA, the CDR3 is TGTGCCAGCTCCGCCGGGACTAGCGGGAGGTATGAGCAGTTCTTC. This translates into CASSAGTSGRYEQFF.

This clone came up once. The V call is TRBV5-1, the J call TRBJ2-2; TRBD1 might be the D (6 bases). Per germline, CDR1 SGHRS and CDR2 YFSETQ. The CDR3 consists of 15 residues. Trimming removed 6 bases at V and 0 bases at J, with 12 bases between. The CDR3 reads CASIPGQANTGELFF. As DNA, the CDR3 is TGCGCCAGCATCCCGGGACAAGCGAACACCGGGGAGCTGTTTTTT.

This clone was counted once. The chain carries TRBV19 and TRBJ1-1, with D maybe TRBD1 (5 bases). CDR1 and CDR2 from the germline V gene are LNHDA and SQIVND (reference sequence). The CDR3 is made up of 15 amino acids. V was clipped by 1 base and J by 4 bases, with 13 bases between them. The CDR3 loop reads CASSIGGRVGTEAFF. In DNA form, the CDR3 reads TGTGCCAGTAGTATAGGGGGCAGGGTGGGCACTGAAGCTTTCTTT.

The chain recombines TRBV10-3 with TRBJ2-3, with 9 bases matching TRBD2. This CDR3 spans 18 amino acids. Germline-derived CDR1 and CDR2 are ENHRY and SYGVKD. V lost 6 bases to trimming and J lost 5 bases; unmatched junction nucleotides: 18. CDR3 loop: CAIRGTSESGRREDTQYF. The CDR3 coding sequence is TGTGCCATCAGGGGGACTTCAGAGAGCGGGAGGCGTGAAGATACGCAGTATTTT.

This clone was counted once. CDR3 region: CASRSREDYEQYF. CDR3 sequence (DNA): TGTGCCTCGCGTAGTAGGGAGGACTACGAGCAGTACTTC. The V call is TRBV19, the J call TRBJ2-7, with D perhaps matching TRBD2 (6 bases). The V end lost 11 bases, the J end lost 3 bases, and 17 bases lay between the germline ends. The CDR3 is 13 residues long. CDR1 is LNHDA and CDR2 is SQIVND in the germline V gene (reference sequence).

V is TRBV7-8 and J is TRBJ1-1, with a weak D call TRBD1 (5 bases). The CDR3 sequence is 16 residues long. Germline-derived CDR1 and CDR2 are SGHVS and FQNEAQ. V lost 5 bases to trimming and J lost 0 bases, with 16 bases between them. The CDR3 spells CASSLLGHSMNTEAFF. Here the CDR3 DNA reads TGTGCCAGCAGCCTCCTAGGACATAGCATGAACACTGAAGCTTTCTTT.

This sequence joins TRBV9 and TRBJ2-2; 10 nucleotides agree with TRBD2. From germline, CDR1 is SGDLS and CDR2 YYNGEE. Trimming took 0 bases from V and 8 from J; bases not matched to a gene: 10. The CDR3 length is 17 residues. CDR3 in DNA: TGTGCCAGCAGCGTAGGAGTAGCGGGGGGCACCATGGGGGAGCTGTTTTTT. Translating it yields CASSVGVAGGTMGELFF.

This clone was seen a single time. The chain links TRBV9 to TRBJ2-3, with 8 bases fitting TRBD2. With V trimmed by 4 bases and J by 0 bases, 13 bases remained unmatched. CDR3 length: 18 residues. The V gene's germline CDR1 is SGDLS and CDR2 YYNGEE. As DNA, the CDR3 is TGTGCCAGCAGCCCGGCCGGGGGGGATACTTATAGCACAGATACGCAGTATTTT. Encoded protein: CASSPAGGDTYSTDTQYF.

The chain has TRBV7-9 and TRBJ2-7; maybe TRBD1 (5 bases). The V gene lost 5 bases and the J gene lost 1 base, with 9 bases spanning the gap. Germline assignment: CDR1 SEHNR and CDR2 FQNEAQ (reference sequence). CDR3 length equals 13 residues. CDR3 region: CASSPAGSYEQYF. CDR3 bases: TGTGCCAGCAGCCCTGCAGGGTCCTACGAGCAGTACTTC.

CDR3 nucleotides: TGTGCCATCAGTGGGAGAGACAGGCCCCTCTCTGGAAACACCATATATTTT. It codes for CAISGRDRPLSGNTIYF. The V call is TRBV10-3, the J call TRBJ1-3, with a tentative D call TRBD1 (6 bases). Germline V gene sequence: CDR1 ENHRY, CDR2 SYGVKD. The CDR3 runs 17 residues. V was trimmed by 4 bases and J by 0 bases, leaving 16 bases between them.

This chain uses TRBV3-1 (or the pseudogene TRBV3-2) with TRBJ1-4, with D unclear. The V and J ends lost 4 bases and 4 bases respectively, with 10 bases between them. This CDR3 has 14 amino acids. Germline CDR1 LGHDT, CDR2 YNNKEL (reference sequence). Here the CDR3 reads CASSPRGFNEKLFF. The CDR3 coding sequence is TGTGCCAGCAGCCCACGAGGCTTTAATGAAAAACTGTTTTTT.